This passage covers 5 T cell receptor beta chains from one sample sequenced in a study of blood T cell repertoires in COVID-19. The protocol was immunoSEQ multiplex PCR, while the TCRdb copy is restricted to in-frame clones and leaves out a portion. The sample lists 220,000 or so clones, around 87% seen once, with roughly a tenth in the top ten. Sequencing used peripheral blood. These receptor sequences come from a woman in her fifties or sixties with COVID-19, enrolled during active disease.

This clone was counted between two and nine times. The rearrangement uses TRBV5-4 and TRBJ1-5; no firm D call. The germline V and J ends were trimmed by 4 bases and 5 bases, with 10 bases remaining between them. The CDR3 loop spans 13 amino acids. The germline V gene has CDR1 SGHNT and CDR2 YYREEE (reference sequence). The CDR3 DNA is TGTGCCAGCAGCATATCGAGCGATCAGCCCCAGCATTTT. Its protein is CASSISSDQPQHF.

This chain connects TRBV7-2 to TRBJ1-2, with TRBD1 as a possible D gene (5 bases). The CDR3 runs 12 residues. Trimming removed 4 bases from V and 6 bases from J, with 9 bases in between. Germline CDR1 SGHTA, CDR2 FQGNSA. CDR3 sequence: CASSYDSHGYTF. The CDR3, as DNA: TGTGCCAGCAGCTACGACAGTCATGGCTACACCTTC.

In DNA, the CDR3 is TGTGCCAGCAGCCCCTATCTCCACGAGCAGTACTTC. Amino acid sequence: CASSPYLHEQYF. The rearrangement links TRBV6-2 or TRBV6-3 to TRBJ2-7; the D is unclear. Germline V CDR1 and CDR2: MNHEY, SVGEGT. This CDR3 comprises 12 residues. Trimming left V 6 bases short and J 5 bases short, with 11 bases between.

The genes are TRBV18 and TRBJ1-2; D call uncertain. The germline V and J ends were trimmed by 1 base and 7 bases, with 16 bases remaining between them. The CDR3 covers 15 residues. The germline V gene has CDR1 KGHSH and CDR2 LQKENI. The CDR3: CASSPLPGELFGYTF. For the CDR3, the DNA is TGTGCCAGCTCACCACTCCCGGGAGAGCTTTTTGGCTACACCTTC. Full variable domain (outside the CDR3, taken from reference TRBV18 and TRBJ1-2): NAGVMQNPRHLVRRRGQEARLRCSPMKGHSHVYWYRQLPEEGLKFMVYLQKENIIDESGMPKERFSAEFPKEGPSILRIQQVVRGDSAAYFCASSPLPGELFGYTFGSGTRLTVV.

This chain joins TRBV5-5 and TRBJ1-6; a weak D match, TRBD1 (6 bases). The V end was cut by 0 bases, the J end by 6 bases, with 13 bases between. CDR1 is SGHKS and CDR2 is YYEKEE in the germline V gene (reference sequence). CDR3 size: 16 residues. This CDR3 is CASSLVVVRGNSPLHF. For the CDR3, the DNA is TGTGCCAGCAGCTTGGTCGTCGTCAGGGGTAATTCACCCCTCCACTTT.